These 21 T cell receptor beta chains were all obtained from the same sample, sequenced in a study of shared clonotypes between healthy human individuals. The protocol was immunoSEQ multiplex PCR, while the TCRdb copy is restricted to in-frame clones and leaves out a portion. Of approximately 940,000 clones in the sample, about three quarters are singletons; the top ten hold about 1.5%. The sample was memory CD4+ T cells sorted from blood. As to subset: CD45RA-negative fraction. The receptors were sampled from a man younger than 30 in good health.

The chain couples TRBV27 to TRBJ1-1, with 11 bases matching TRBD1. V lost 4 bases and J lost 7; bases outside the gene matches: 8. The CDR3 length is 15 residues. The germline CDR1 and CDR2 sequences are MNHEY and SMNVEV (reference sequence). The CDR3 sequence is CASSSPGQGVNEAFF. As DNA, the CDR3 is TGTGCCAGCAGTTCTCCGGGACAGGGGGTTAATGAAGCTTTCTTT.

V is TRBV28 and J is TRBJ1-2, with D perhaps TRBD1 (5 bases). Trimming left V 8 bases short and J 6 bases short, with 19 bases between. CDR3 length: 14 residues. Germline CDR1 reads MDHEN; CDR2 reads SYDVKM. CDR3 DNA sequence: TGTGCCAGCGGATACCAGGGTGTTGGCGATGGCTACACCTTC. It specifies CASGYQGVGDGYTF.

This clone was seen a single time. The chain links TRBV4-1 to TRBJ1-2; TRBD1 aligns across 7 bases. CDR3 length: 14 residues. Trimming took 6 bases from V and 2 from J; bases not matched to a gene: 6. Germline-derived CDR1 and CDR2 are MGHRA and YSYEKL. The CDR3 nucleotides are TGCGCCAGCAGGCCCCCGGGACAGAACTATGGCTACACCTTC. Amino acid sequence: CASRPPGQNYGYTF.

In DNA form, the CDR3 reads TGTGCCAGCAGCTCATACCTAGCGACAGATACGCAGTATTTT. Translated: CASSSYLATDTQYF. The rearrangement links TRBV5-6 to TRBJ2-3; possible D gene TRBD2, 6 bases. V was shortened by 3 bases and J by 3 bases, with 11 bases between the two germline ends. The CDR3 covers 14 residues. From germline, CDR1 is SGHDT and CDR2 YYEEEE.

J is TRBJ1-2 and V is TRBV27, with 11 bases lining up with TRBD1. Germline assignment: CDR1 MNHEY and CDR2 SMNVEV (reference sequence). The CDR3 is made up of 17 amino acids. The V and J ends lost 1 base and 7 bases, in that order; junction bases with no gene match: 11. The CDR3 sequence: CASSLYGVGQGARGYTF. CDR3 in DNA: TGTGCCAGCAGTTTATACGGGGTTGGACAGGGGGCGCGTGGCTACACCTTC.

V usage is TRBV7-2 and J usage is TRBJ2-5, with D hard to call. This CDR3 spans 13 amino acids. Trimming stripped 6 bases from V and 5 bases from J, with 13 bases between. Germline V gene data show CDR1 as SGHTA and CDR2 as FQGNSA. The CDR3 DNA is TGTGCCAGCAGGGCTAGTGCGGTGGAGACCCAGTACTTC. Protein sequence: CASRASAVETQYF.

The chain employs TRBV5-1 and TRBJ2-7, with TRBD1 matching over 8 bases. The V segment lost 1 base and the J segment 5 bases; nucleotides outside the gene matches: 2. Germline V gene lookup returns CDR1 SGHRS and CDR2 YFSETQ. This CDR3 has 13 residues. As DNA, the CDR3 is TGCGCCAGCAGCTTGTCGACAGGGGACGAGCAGTACTTC. Encoded protein: CASSLSTGDEQYF.

The rearrangement joins TRBV5-1 to TRBJ2-5; no firm D call. The CDR3 covers 13 residues. Looked up from germline, CDR1 is SGHRS and CDR2 is YFSETQ. V gave up 1 base and J gave up 0 bases, with 4 bases separating them. CDR3 sequence reads: CASSLMDQETQYF. CDR3 DNA: TGCGCCAGCAGCTTGATGGACCAAGAGACCCAGTACTTC. Looking up the rest from reference TRBV5-1 and TRBJ2-5 gives the full variable domain: KAGVTQTPRYLIKTRGQQVTLSCSPISGHRSVSWYQQTPGQGLQFLFEYFSETQRNKGNFPGRFSGRQFSNSRSEMNVSTLELGDSALYLCASSLMDQETQYFGPGTRLLVL.

The chain carries TRBV7-2 and TRBJ1-6, with 8 bases identical to TRBD1. Germline assignment: CDR1 SGHTA and CDR2 FQGNSA. The V segment lost 5 bases and the J segment 8 bases; nucleotides outside the gene matches: 5. This CDR3 is 14 amino acids long. CDR3 in DNA: TGTGCCAGCAGCACCGGACAGGGCCATTCACCCCTCCACTTT. Translated: CASSTGQGHSPLHF.

Here the CDR3 DNA reads TGTGCCAGCAGTATCACGGGCTCCTACAATGAGCAGTTCTTC. Its translation is CASSITGSYNEQFF. This sequence joins TRBV6-1 and TRBJ2-1, with D unclear. The CDR3 totals 14 residues. Trimming shortened V by 5 bases and J by 0 bases, and 8 bases separated the two germline ends. The germline CDR1 and CDR2 sequences are MNHNS and SASEGT.

Comment on this clone: The junction does not match germline at one end; this may be a read error. The chain carries TRBV7-7 and TRBJ2-7; D may correspond to TRBD1 or TRBD2 (6 bases each). This CDR3 region has 13 residues. Germline V CDR1 and CDR2: SSHAT, FNYEAQ (reference sequence). For the CDR3, the DNA is TGTGCTAGCAGCTCCCTAGAGGGGGGCGAGCAGTACTTC. This encodes CASSSLEGGEQYF.

The chain couples TRBV5-4 to TRBJ2-3; 11 positions match TRBD2. V dropped 3 bases and J dropped 2; count of bases not matched to a gene: 5. The CDR3 sequence is 16 residues long. CDR1 and CDR2 (germline): SGHNT, YYREEE (reference sequence). The CDR3 nucleotides are TGTGCCAGCAGCTCCGGACTAGCGGGTAACACAGATACGCAGTATTTT. It yields the protein CASSSGLAGNTDTQYF.

Only a few counts were recorded for this clone. The chain recombines TRBV11-2 with TRBJ2-7; tentative D call: TRBD2 (7 bases). Trimming pared 4 bases from V and 5 bases from J, leaving 18 bases between. This CDR3 spans 15 amino acids. Germline V gene sequence: CDR1 SGHAT, CDR2 FQNNGV. This chain's CDR3 is CASSSTTRGANEQYF. CDR3 nucleotides: TGTGCCAGCAGCTCAACGACCCGGGGGGCCAACGAGCAGTACTTC.

This chain uses TRBV7-2 with TRBJ2-7; possible D gene TRBD2, 6 bases. In germline, CDR1 is SGHTA, CDR2 FQGNSA. There are 14 residues in the CDR3. V was clipped by 4 bases and J by 0 bases, with 10 bases between them. The DNA of the CDR3 is TGTGCCAGCAGCTGGGACTTAAGCTCCTACGAGCAGTACTTC. Translation: CASSWDLSSYEQYF.

The chain uses TRBV21-1 and TRBJ1-2; the table's D gene call, TRBD1, was not cross checked with the DNA. TRBV21-1 is a pseudogene segment. The CDR3 contains 16 residues. The CDR3 loop is CASSKNQGTGGQGYTF. For the CDR3, the DNA is TGTGCCAGCAGCAAAAACCAAGGGACAGGGGGCCAGGGCTACACCTTC.

This chain connects TRBV5-8 to TRBJ2-1; unclear D gene. The CDR3 contains 15 residues. Looked up from germline, CDR1 is SGHTS and CDR2 is YDEGEE. Trimming stripped 4 bases from V and 1 base from J, with 12 bases between. CDR3 in DNA: TGTGCCAGCAGCGGGCAAGGAGTTTCCTACAATGAGCAGTTCTTC. This gives the protein CASSGQGVSYNEQFF. Combining the CDR3 with reference TRBV5-8 and TRBJ2-1 gives the whole variable domain EAGVTQSPTHLIKTRGQQATLRCSPISGHTSVYWYQQALGLGLQFLLWYDEGEERNRGNFPPRFSGRQFPNYSSELNVNALELEDSALYLCASSGQGVSYNEQFFGPGTRLTVL.

With regard to this clone: Relative to the germline gene, one junction end is altered; a read error may explain this. The chain couples TRBV15 to TRBJ2-4; possible D gene TRBD1, 6 bases. This CDR3 has 15 amino acids. The germline gives CDR1 LNHNV, CDR2 YYDKDF (reference sequence). The CDR3 DNA follows: TGTGCCACCAGGAGAGGTCCAGGGGCCGAAAACATTCAGTACTTC. It specifies CATRRGPGAENIQYF. The entire variable domain, with the rest obtained from reference TRBV15 and TRBJ2-4, is as follows: DAMVIQNPRYQVTQFGKPVTLSCSQTLNHNVMYWYQQKSSQAPKLLFHYYDKDFNNEADTPDNFQSRRPNTSFCFLDIRSPGLGDTAMYLCATRRGPGAENIQYFGAGTRLSVL.

The genes are TRBV5-1 and TRBJ1-4; 9 nucleotides match TRBD1. The V gene's germline CDR1 is SGHRS and CDR2 YFSETQ. After removal of 2 bases from V and 2 bases from J, the junction contained 7 bases not matched to a gene. The CDR3 has 17 residues. Here the CDR3 DNA reads TGCGCCAGCAGCTTTGGGACAGGGTATAGTACTAATGAAAAACTGTTTTTT. Its translation: CASSFGTGYSTNEKLFF.

This clone was seen a few times. Within the sample, other DNA sequences also encode this same CDR3. This sequence joins TRBV28 and TRBJ1-1, with a weak D call TRBD1 (5 bases). CDR1 and CDR2 from the germline V gene are MDHEN and SYDVKM. Trimming stripped 5 bases from V and 8 bases from J, with 9 bases between. This CDR3 is 11 amino acids long. CDR3 DNA sequence: TGTGCCAGCAGTCGGGGGAGGGAAGCTTTCTTT. Protein product: CASSRGREAFF.

This clone was observed at least ten times. The CDR3 bases are TGTGCCAGCACCCAAGCGGGGGGGACTTTCCAAGAGACCCAGTACTTC. Its protein is CASTQAGGTFQETQYF. The chain employs TRBV2 and TRBJ2-5, with 10 bases aligning to TRBD2. The CDR3 spans 16 residues. The trim removed 7 bases at V and 1 base at J, leaving 9 bases unmatched. Germline V lookup: CDR1 SNHLY, CDR2 FYNNEI.

This chain connects TRBV5-1 to TRBJ2-2; no reliable D call. Germline V gives CDR1 SGHRS, CDR2 YFSETQ. CDR3 length: 14 residues. V lost 7 bases, J lost 0 bases, and 10 bases lay in between. CDR3 amino acids: CASREIANTGELFF. CDR3 nucleotides: TGCGCCAGCCGAGAGATAGCGAACACCGGGGAGCTGTTTTTT.